This T cell receptor (beta chain) appears in the sequencing data of a study of shared clonotypes between healthy human individuals. This clone has a single count. Its target is unknown. Naive CD8 cells comprised CD45RO-negative, CCR7-positively selected cells, excluding terminally differentiated effector memory CD45RA+ cells. Study observations and caveats: The donor pool, a small one, limited the genetic and exposure-history diversity represented.

The table came from immunoSEQ multiplex PCR; TCRdb's copy has only in-frame clones and leaves some out. This table has over 750,000 clones, around 96% appearing once. The CDR3 is made up of 16 amino acids. CDR1 and CDR2 from the germline V gene are MGHRA and YSYEKL. The V gene end was trimmed by 0 bases and the J gene end by 0 bases; junction bases not matched to a gene: 2. The material sequenced was naive CD8+ T cells sorted from blood. The rearrangement links TRBV4-1 to TRBJ2-7; TRBD2 agrees at 10 bases. This sequence originates from a man under 40 in good health. The CDR3 loop reads CASSQESSGSSYEQYF. Written as DNA, the CDR3 is TGCGCCAGCAGCCAAGAGTCTAGCGGGAGCTCCTACGAGCAGTACTTC.